The 30 T cell receptor beta chains presented below share a single source sample, sequenced in a study of vaccination effects on CD4 cells after COVID-19. Before any sequencing was done, the ViraFEST assay used viral peptide pools to expand antigen-specific CD4+ T cells. Subsequent to a culture period of more than 8 days, CD4+ T cells were isolated. Nucleocapsid antibodies stayed negative before and after vaccination, showing no earlier SARS-CoV-2 infection. Repertoires were generated with immunoSEQ multiplex PCR, while TCRdb's copy carries only in-frame clones and drops some. The sample has 28,000 or so clones, 72% seen once. These receptors have no identified antigens. Here the sequenced sample was CD4+ T cells from PBMCs cultured with SARS-CoV-2 spike peptides, taken before COVID-19 vaccination. The source of these receptors is a human donor who received a COVID-19 vaccine.

This chain joins TRBV24-1 and TRBJ1-5; D gene uncertain. CDR1 is KGHDR and CDR2 is SFDVKD in the germline V gene. CDR3 length: 15 residues. Trimming stripped 3 bases from V and 5 bases from J, with 13 bases between. In DNA, the CDR3 is TGTGCCACCAGTGATACGGGAAGGTTGGATCAGCCCCAGCATTTT. It is translated as CATSDTGRLDQPQHF.

The V gene is TRBV10-2, the J gene TRBJ2-7; 7 bases line up with TRBD1. J gave up 3 bases and V 8 bases, and 7 bases lay outside the gene matches. Looked up from germline, CDR1 is WSHSY and CDR2 is SAAADI. The CDR3 extends over 13 amino acids. The CDR3 loop is CASARDSYYEQYF. The CDR3 region has the DNA TGCGCCAGCGCCCGGGACAGCTACTACGAGCAGTACTTC.

The genes are TRBV20-1 and TRBJ2-1; the D is unclear. V was pared by 3 bases and J by 5 bases, with 2 bases between. There are 10 residues in the CDR3. Germline V CDR1 and CDR2: DFQATT, SNEGSKA (reference sequence). The CDR3 here is CSASHNEQFF. CDR3 bases: TGCAGTGCTAGCCACAATGAGCAGTTCTTC.

The rearrangement links TRBV6-6 to TRBJ2-5, with TRBD1 identical over 9 bases. CDR3 length: 16 residues. The ends lost 2 bases at V and 1 base at J; junction bases unmatched: 5. Germline-derived CDR1 and CDR2 are MNHNY and SVGAGI (reference sequence). CDR3 sequence reads: CASSYGQGTLQETQYF. CDR3 DNA sequence: TGTGCCAGCAGTTACGGACAGGGGACCCTCCAAGAGACCCAGTACTTC.

The V call is TRBV15, the J call TRBJ2-3; D call uncertain. The CDR3 sequence is 12 residues long. Trimming stripped 0 bases from V and 7 bases from J, with 5 bases between. Per the germline V gene, CDR1 is LNHNV and CDR2 is YYDKDF (reference sequence). The CDR3 is CATSRDINTQYF. In DNA, the CDR3 is TGTGCCACCAGCAGAGATATCAATACGCAGTATTTT.

V and J are TRBV7-9 and TRBJ2-7; 9 nucleotides agree with TRBD1. The CDR3 runs to 16 residues. The V gene's germline CDR1 is SEHNR and CDR2 FQNEAQ (reference sequence). J was trimmed by 5 bases and V by 2 bases; bases with no gene match: 10. The chain's CDR3 is CASSLPVTGGSHEQYF. In DNA, the CDR3 is TGTGCCAGCAGCTTACCGGTGACAGGGGGGTCCCACGAGCAGTACTTC. Combining the CDR3 with reference TRBV7-9 and TRBJ2-7 gives the whole variable domain DTGVSQNPRHKITKRGQNVTFRCDPISEHNRLYWYRQTLGQGPEFLTYFQNEAQLEKSRLLSDRFSAERPKGSFSTLEIQRTEQGDSAMYLCASSLPVTGGSHEQYFGPGTRLTVT.

J is TRBJ2-3 and V is TRBV7-9, with a tentative D call TRBD2 (5 bases). Germline CDR1 is SEHNR and CDR2 is FQNEAQ (reference sequence). Trimming cost V 5 bases and J 1 base, with 13 bases left between them. This CDR3 spans 15 amino acids. Here the CDR3 reads CASSLDYFGTDTQYF. The CDR3 region has the DNA TGTGCCAGCAGCCTCGACTACTTCGGCACAGATACGCAGTATTTT.

The V call is TRBV3-1 (or the pseudogene TRBV3-2), the J call TRBJ2-7; the match to TRBD1 covers 8 bases. This CDR3 has 17 amino acids. The germline V gene has CDR1 LGHDT and CDR2 YNNKEL (reference sequence). V lost 0 bases, J lost 3 bases, and 10 bases stayed unmatched. CDR3 nucleotides: TGTGCCAGCAGCCAAGACACCCTCCGGGACAGGCGCTACGAGCAGTACTTC. It is translated as CASSQDTLRDRRYEQYF.

This clone turned up a few times. The V and J genes are TRBV2 and TRBJ2-1; weak D call: TRBD2 (6 bases). This CDR3 contains 15 residues. With 2 bases removed from V and 8 bases from J, the gap between germline ends came to 16 bases. CDR1 is SNHLY and CDR2 is FYNNEI in the germline V gene. The CDR3 region is CASSELEGNSHEQFF. CDR3 nucleotides: TGTGCCAGCAGTGAATTGGAGGGCAATAGTCATGAGCAGTTCTTC.

The rearrangement joins TRBV5-1 to TRBJ2-7; D perhaps matches TRBD1 (8 bases). The ends were cut back, 0 bases at V and 4 bases at J, with 20 bases in the middle. This CDR3 is built from 17 residues. From germline, CDR1 is SGHRS and CDR2 YFSETQ. The CDR3 DNA is TGCGCCAGCAGCTTGGCCTTACAGGGGGGGAGAAATTACGAGCAGTACTTC. Residues: CASSLALQGGRNYEQYF.

This clone was observed a few times. The chain carries TRBV5-4 and TRBJ2-3; D gene unclear. Trimming removed 0 bases from V and 4 bases from J, with 9 bases in between. The CDR3 has 14 amino acids. Germline V lookup: CDR1 SGHNT, CDR2 YYREEE (reference sequence). The CDR3 sequence: CASSLVGNADTQYF. DNA of the CDR3: TGTGCCAGCAGCTTGGTGGGGAATGCAGATACGCAGTATTTT.

This chain uses TRBV5-5 with TRBJ2-1, with TRBD2 matching 15 bases. Germline assignment: CDR1 SGHKS and CDR2 YYEKEE (reference sequence). Trimming removed 4 bases from V and 8 bases from J; junction bases left unmatched: 7. CDR3 length equals 16 residues. CDR3: CASSKGLAGGEDEQFF. CDR3 nucleotide sequence: TGTGCCAGCAGCAAGGGACTAGCGGGAGGAGAGGATGAGCAGTTCTTC.

The rearrangement links TRBV11-2 to TRBJ2-2; D may be TRBD1 (6 bases). Germline V gene data show CDR1 as SGHAT and CDR2 as FQNNGV. This CDR3 region has 17 residues. V lost 5 bases and J lost 5, with 21 bases in between. The CDR3 DNA is TGTGCCAGCAGCGGAGATTACAGGGTTCCAGGGACCGGGGAGCTGTTTTTT. It codes for CASSGDYRVPGTGELFF.

V usage is TRBV30 and J usage is TRBJ1-5; D is perhaps TRBD1 (6 bases). Trimming took off 5 bases at V and 4 bases at J, with 12 bases between the two ends. The CDR3 has 13 residues. Germline V gives CDR1 GTSNPN, CDR2 SVGIG (reference sequence). CDR3 nucleotides: TGTGCCTGGTTACCTACAGGGAATCAGCCCCAGCATTTT. This encodes CAWLPTGNQPQHF.

The V gene is TRBV2, the J gene TRBJ1-2; 8 positions agree with TRBD1. Germline lookup yields CDR1 SNHLY and CDR2 FYNNEI. The CDR3 is made up of 14 amino acids. V lost 4 bases to trimming and J lost 8 bases; unmatched junction nucleotides: 9. CDR3 in amino acids: CASSGQGTVWGYTF. The CDR3 nucleotides read TGTGCCAGCAGTGGACAGGGGACCGTCTGGGGCTACACCTTC.

The V call is TRBV5-1, the J call TRBJ1-4; D is ambiguous. Trimming removed 4 bases from V and 3 bases from J, with 13 bases in between. The CDR3 sequence is 15 residues long. Germline values: CDR1 SGHRS, CDR2 YFSETQ. The CDR3 sequence is CASSPGGRANEKLFF. The CDR3 nucleotides are TGCGCCAGCAGCCCCGGAGGAAGGGCTAATGAAAAACTGTTTTTT. The complete variable domain, with remaining parts taken from reference TRBV5-1 and TRBJ1-4, reads KAGVTQTPRYLIKTRGQQVTLSCSPISGHRSVSWYQQTPGQGLQFLFEYFSETQRNKGNFPGRFSGRQFSNSRSEMNVSTLELGDSALYLCASSPGGRANEKLFFGSGTQLSVL.

This clone was detected once. This chain connects TRBV6-5 to TRBJ2-5, with 9 positions matching TRBD2. This CDR3 is 16 amino acids long. Germline CDR1 is MNHEY and CDR2 is SVGAGI. J was trimmed by 4 bases and V by 2 bases; bases with no gene match: 8. CDR3 sequence reads: CASSYESGRMGETQYF. The CDR3 DNA reads as TGTGCCAGCAGTTACGAAAGCGGGAGGATGGGAGAGACCCAGTACTTC.

This clone came up a few times. The chain uses TRBV5-1 and TRBJ1-6, with unresolved D. Germline assignment: CDR1 SGHRS and CDR2 YFSETQ. V was pared by 1 base and J by 0 bases, with 11 bases between. The CDR3 loop spans 17 amino acids. The CDR3 spells CASSLSSLSSYNSPLHF. CDR3 DNA: TGCGCCAGCAGCTTGAGCAGCTTAAGCTCCTATAATTCACCCCTCCACTTT. The variable domain in full, with the rest retrieved from reference TRBV5-1 and TRBJ1-6, is KAGVTQTPRYLIKTRGQQVTLSCSPISGHRSVSWYQQTPGQGLQFLFEYFSETQRNKGNFPGRFSGRQFSNSRSEMNVSTLELGDSALYLCASSLSSLSSYNSPLHFGNGTRLTVT.

The V call is TRBV10-3, the J call TRBJ1-2; weak D call: TRBD1 (5 bases). Per the germline V gene, CDR1 is ENHRY and CDR2 is SYGVKD. V lost 8 bases and J lost 2, with 9 bases in between. The CDR3 loop spans 12 amino acids. CDR3 DNA sequence: TGTGCCATCGGGGCGGCAAACTATGGCTACACCTTC. Residues: CAIGAANYGYTF.

This clone was counted a single time. The chain recombines TRBV9 with TRBJ2-3; D remains ambiguous. V was cut by 4 bases and J by 0 bases, with 9 bases left in between. Germline V gives CDR1 SGDLS, CDR2 YYNGEE. The CDR3 covers 14 residues. CDR3 bases: TGTGCCAGCAGCTTCCGCCCTAGCACAGATACGCAGTATTTT. Protein sequence: CASSFRPSTDTQYF. Looking up the rest from reference TRBV9 and TRBJ2-3 gives the full variable domain: DSGVTQTPKHLITATGQRVTLRCSPRSGDLSVYWYQQSLDQGLQFLIQYYNGEERAKGNILERFSAQQFPDLHSELNLSSLELGDSALYFCASSFRPSTDTQYFGPGTRLTVL.

This clone was recorded a few times. This chain uses TRBV27 with TRBJ2-3; 11 positions agree with TRBD1. Germline CDR1 reads MNHEY; CDR2 reads SMNVEV (reference sequence). This CDR3 has 14 residues. The J segment lost 4 bases and the V segment lost 4 bases, leaving 1 base of the junction unmatched. The CDR3 is CASSWGQGADTQYF. The CDR3 region has the DNA TGTGCCAGCAGTTGGGGACAGGGGGCAGATACGCAGTATTTT.

The genes are TRBV11-2 and TRBJ2-6; no clear D. This CDR3 has 13 residues. V lost 7 bases and J 2 bases, leaving 6 bases between the germline ends. Germline-derived CDR1 and CDR2 are SGHAT and FQNNGV. The CDR3: CASTYTGANVLTF. The CDR3 DNA sequence: TGTGCCAGCACCTACACTGGGGCCAACGTCCTGACTTTC.

The chain's CDR3 is CASSSLPGGSYEQYF. In DNA form, the CDR3 reads TGTGCCAGCAGCTCGCTACCGGGAGGGTCCTACGAGCAGTACTTC. The chain carries TRBV7-2 and TRBJ2-7, with 8 bases matching TRBD2. The germline V gene encodes CDR1 SGHTA and CDR2 FQGNSA. The J segment lost 1 base and the V segment lost 4 bases, leaving 6 bases of the junction unmatched. The CDR3 contains 15 residues.

This clone was recorded only once. This chain uses TRBV20-1 with TRBJ2-5; maybe TRBD2 (5 bases). The V end lost 3 bases, the J end lost 0 bases, and 11 bases lay between the germline ends. The CDR3 contains 14 residues. Looked up from germline, CDR1 is DFQATT and CDR2 is SNEGSKA (reference sequence). The DNA for the CDR3 is TGCAGTGCTAGTTCGGACTGGTACCAAGAGACCCAGTACTTC. Translating it yields CSASSDWYQETQYF.

The V call is TRBV7-9, the J call TRBJ2-2; 9 nucleotides line up with TRBD2. J lost 1 base, V lost 2 bases, and 5 bases had no gene match. Germline V lookup: CDR1 SEHNR, CDR2 FQNEAQ (reference sequence). This CDR3 is built from 17 residues. DNA of the CDR3: TGTGCCAGCAGCTTAATATTGACTAGCGGGAACACCGGGGAGCTGTTTTTT. It translates to CASSLILTSGNTGELFF.

CDR3 in amino acids: CASRADQSTDTQYF. The CDR3 nucleotides read TGTGCCAGCAGAGCCGACCAATCCACAGATACGCAGTATTTT. The rearrangement uses TRBV6-5 and TRBJ2-3; D is unclear. V shed 6 bases and J shed 2 bases, with 12 bases lying between them. The CDR3 sequence is 14 residues long. The germline V gene has CDR1 MNHEY and CDR2 SVGAGI.

The V gene is TRBV6-5, the J gene TRBJ2-3, with TRBD2 identical over 9 bases. The germline gives CDR1 MNHEY, CDR2 SVGAGI. After removal of 7 bases from V and 5 bases from J, the junction contained 10 bases not matched to a gene. The CDR3 extends over 15 amino acids. CDR3 bases: TGTGCCAGCACGGAAAACGGACTAGCGAGAGATACGCAGTATTTT. Translating it yields CASTENGLARDTQYF.

This clone appeared a single time. The V and J genes are TRBV28 and TRBJ1-3, with a tentative D call TRBD1 (6 bases). The V and J ends lost 4 bases and 0 bases respectively, with 13 bases between them. This CDR3 has 16 residues. CDR1 MDHEN and CDR2 SYDVKM come from the germline V gene. The CDR3 reads CASSWGGGGSGNTIYF. CDR3 coding DNA: TGTGCCAGCAGTTGGGGAGGAGGGGGCTCTGGAAACACCATATATTTT.

The chain couples TRBV11-1 to TRBJ1-1; tentative D call: TRBD1 (6 bases). V lost 4 bases and J 0 bases, leaving 12 bases between the germline ends. The germline gives CDR1 SGHAT, CDR2 FQDESV (reference sequence). The CDR3 length is 15 residues. The CDR3 nucleotides are TGTGCCAGCAGCTCCAACAGACAGGTGAACACTGAAGCTTTCTTT. Its protein is CASSSNRQVNTEAFF.

The chain is built from TRBV7-9 and TRBJ1-1; maybe TRBD1 (6 bases). CDR3 length: 14 residues. The V end was cut by 5 bases, the J end by 1 base, with 11 bases between. Germline V gives CDR1 SEHNR, CDR2 FQNEAQ (reference sequence). The CDR3 region is CASSRQASNTEAFF. The CDR3 DNA follows: TGTGCCAGCAGCCGACAGGCTTCGAACACTGAAGCTTTCTTT.